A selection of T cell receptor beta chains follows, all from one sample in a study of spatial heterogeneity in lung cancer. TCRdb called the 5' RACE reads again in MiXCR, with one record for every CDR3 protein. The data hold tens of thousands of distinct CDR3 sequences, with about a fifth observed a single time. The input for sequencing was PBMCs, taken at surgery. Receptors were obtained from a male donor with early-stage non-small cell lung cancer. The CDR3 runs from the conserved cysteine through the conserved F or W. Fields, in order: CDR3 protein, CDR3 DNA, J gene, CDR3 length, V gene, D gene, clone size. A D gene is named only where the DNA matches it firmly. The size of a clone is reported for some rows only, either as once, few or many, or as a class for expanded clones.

CDR3 protein: CASSPGQGADYEQYF
CDR3 DNA: TGTGCCAGCAGCCCTGGCCAGGGGGCGGACTACGAGCAGTACTTC
J gene: TRBJ2-7
CDR3 length: 15
V gene: TRBV3-1
D gene: TRBD1
clone size: many

CDR3 protein: CSVANRDPTDTQYF
CDR3 DNA: TGCAGCGTGGCAAACCGGGACCCGACAGATACGCAGTATTTT
J gene: TRBJ2-3
CDR3 length: 14
V gene: TRBV29-1
D gene: NA
clone size: NA

CDR3 protein: CSARRQGGDIQYF
CDR3 DNA: TGCAGTGCGCGGCGACAGGGTGGGGACATTCAGTACTTC
J gene: TRBJ2-4
CDR3 length: 13
V gene: TRBV20-1
D gene: TRBD1
clone size: NA

CDR3 protein: CASTPGGGLYNEQFF
CDR3 DNA: TGTGCCAGCACCCCAGGAGGGGGTCTCTACAATGAGCAGTTCTTC
J gene: TRBJ2-1
CDR3 length: 15
V gene: TRBV25-1
D gene: NA
clone size: NA

CDR3 protein: CASSLIGDSTDTQYF
CDR3 DNA: TGTGCCAGCAGCTTAATCGGGGACAGCACAGATACGCAGTATTTT
J gene: TRBJ2-3
CDR3 length: 15
V gene: TRBV7-9
D gene: NA
clone size: many

CDR3 protein: CASSSRGRYTEAFF
CDR3 DNA: TGTGCCAGCAGCTCTCGCGGCCGCTACACTGAAGCTTTCTTT
J gene: TRBJ1-1
CDR3 length: 14
V gene: TRBV11-2
D gene: NA
clone size: once

CDR3 protein: CATSDRGGNTIYF
CDR3 DNA: TGTGCCACCTCAGACAGGGGTGGAAACACCATATATTTT
J gene: TRBJ1-3
CDR3 length: 13
V gene: TRBV10-3
D gene: TRBD1
clone size: NA

CDR3 protein: CASSQERGYYGYTF
CDR3 DNA: TGTGCCAGCAGCCAAGAACGGGGATACTATGGCTACACCTTC
J gene: TRBJ1-2
CDR3 length: 14
V gene: TRBV3-1
D gene: NA
clone size: many

CDR3 protein: CASSLIPGSGANVLTF
CDR3 DNA: TGTGCCAGCAGCTTAATCCCAGGGTCTGGGGCCAACGTCCTGACTTTC
J gene: TRBJ2-6
CDR3 length: 16
V gene: TRBV11-2
D gene: NA
clone size: NA

CDR3 protein: CATSRGPVSEPNEQFF
CDR3 DNA: TGTGCCACCAGCAGAGGACCGGTCAGTGAGCCGAATGAGCAGTTCTTC
J gene: TRBJ2-1
CDR3 length: 16
V gene: TRBV15
D gene: NA
clone size: NA

CDR3 protein: CASSSSSGGTDTQYF
CDR3 DNA: TGTGCCAGCAGCTCCTCTAGCGGGGGAACAGATACGCAGTATTTT
J gene: TRBJ2-3
CDR3 length: 15
V gene: TRBV9
D gene: TRBD2
clone size: few

CDR3 protein: CSAPSELAGVQVTQYF
CDR3 DNA: TGCAGTGCTCCCTCGGAACTAGCGGGGGTTCAGGTTACGCAGTATTTT
J gene: TRBJ2-3
CDR3 length: 16
V gene: TRBV20-1
D gene: TRBD2
clone size: many

CDR3 protein: CASRTGGGEQYF
CDR3 DNA: TGTGCCAGCAGAACCGGGGGAGGTGAGCAGTACTTC
J gene: TRBJ2-7
CDR3 length: 12
V gene: TRBV28
D gene: NA
clone size: NA

CDR3 protein: CASSPPGQGAGETQYF
CDR3 DNA: TGTGCCAGCAGCCCTCCGGGACAGGGGGCTGGGGAGACCCAGTACTTC
J gene: TRBJ2-5
CDR3 length: 16
V gene: TRBV7-6
D gene: TRBD1
clone size: few

CDR3 protein: CASRSGQVGNTEAFF
CDR3 DNA: TGTGCCAGTAGAAGCGGTCAGGTCGGCAACACTGAAGCTTTCTTT
J gene: TRBJ1-1
CDR3 length: 15
V gene: TRBV19
D gene: NA
clone size: many

CDR3 protein: CASTKQGVPETQYF
CDR3 DNA: TGTGCCAGCACCAAACAGGGAGTCCCAGAGACCCAGTACTTC
J gene: TRBJ2-5
CDR3 length: 14
V gene: TRBV6-5
D gene: NA
clone size: few

CDR3 protein: CASSVGPGQGTNEQFF
CDR3 DNA: TGTGCCAGCAGTGTAGGGCCGGGACAGGGGACTAATGAGCAGTTCTTC
J gene: TRBJ2-1
CDR3 length: 16
V gene: TRBV2
D gene: TRBD1
clone size: NA

CDR3 protein: CASSFGGGLTEAFF
CDR3 DNA: TGCGCCAGCAGCTTCGGAGGGGGTCTAACTGAAGCTTTCTTT
J gene: TRBJ1-1
CDR3 length: 14
V gene: TRBV5-1
D gene: NA
clone size: few

CDR3 protein: CASSPRGSLSTDTQYF
CDR3 DNA: TGTGCCAGCAGCCCGCGGGGCAGCCTTTCCACAGATACGCAGTATTTT
J gene: TRBJ2-3
CDR3 length: 16
V gene: TRBV7-9
D gene: NA
clone size: NA

CDR3 protein: CASSVGGKQYF
CDR3 DNA: TGTGCCAGCTCCGTCGGGGGGAAGCAGTACTTC
J gene: TRBJ2-7
CDR3 length: 11
V gene: TRBV2
D gene: TRBD2
clone size: many

CDR3 protein: CASSLSSGALNEQFF
CDR3 DNA: TGTGCCAGCAGCTTGTCTAGCGGGGCCCTCAATGAGCAGTTCTTC
J gene: TRBJ2-1
CDR3 length: 15
V gene: TRBV5-4
D gene: TRBD2
clone size: few

CDR3 protein: CSVAPGTGGMNTEAFF
CDR3 DNA: TGCAGCGTTGCCCCCGGGACAGGGGGAATGAACACTGAAGCTTTCTTT
J gene: TRBJ1-1
CDR3 length: 16
V gene: TRBV29-1
D gene: TRBD1
clone size: NA

CDR3 protein: CASGQAGSYLLHF
CDR3 DNA: TGTGCCAGCGGCCAGGCAGGGTCGTATCTCCTCCACTTT
J gene: TRBJ1-6
CDR3 length: 13
V gene: TRBV7-2
D gene: NA
clone size: NA

CDR3 protein: CATSDPTRPNNEQFF
CDR3 DNA: TGTGCCACCAGTGACCCGACCCGGCCAAACAATGAGCAGTTCTTC
J gene: TRBJ2-1
CDR3 length: 15
V gene: TRBV24-1
D gene: NA
clone size: NA

CDR3 protein: CASRSAPTNEKLFF
CDR3 DNA: TGCGCCAGCAGGTCGGCCCCAACTAATGAAAAACTGTTTTTT
J gene: TRBJ1-4
CDR3 length: 14
V gene: TRBV5-1
D gene: NA
clone size: NA

CDR3 protein: CASSKAGSYSNQPQHF
CDR3 DNA: TGTGCCAGCAGCAAAGCGGGAAGTTATAGCAATCAGCCCCAGCATTTT
J gene: TRBJ1-5
CDR3 length: 16
V gene: TRBV21-1
D gene: NA
clone size: NA

CDR3 protein: CASSLTGGKTQYF
CDR3 DNA: TGTGCCAGCAGTTTAACAGGGGGAAAGACCCAGTACTTC
J gene: TRBJ2-5
CDR3 length: 13
V gene: TRBV27
D gene: TRBD1
clone size: NA

CDR3 protein: CASSPGQDYEQYF
CDR3 DNA: TGTGCCAGCTCACCGGGACAGGATTACGAGCAGTACTTC
J gene: TRBJ2-7
CDR3 length: 13
V gene: TRBV18
D gene: TRBD1
clone size: NA

CDR3 protein: CASSSRAPQETQYF
CDR3 DNA: TGTGCCAGCAGCTCCCGGGCCCCCCAAGAGACCCAGTACTTC
J gene: TRBJ2-5
CDR3 length: 14
V gene: TRBV7-6
D gene: NA
clone size: NA

CDR3 protein: CASSVDPGTGLRTEAFF
CDR3 DNA: TGTGCCAGCAGCGTAGACCCCGGGACAGGGCTTCGAACTGAAGCTTTCTTT
J gene: TRBJ1-1
CDR3 length: 17
V gene: TRBV9
D gene: TRBD1
clone size: NA

CDR3 protein: CASSSTGTGNEKLFF
CDR3 DNA: TGTGCCAGCAGTAGCACCGGGACAGGGAATGAAAAACTGTTTTTT
J gene: TRBJ1-4
CDR3 length: 15
V gene: TRBV7-9
D gene: TRBD1
clone size: NA

CDR3 protein: CASTNRDRVNSPLHF
CDR3 DNA: TGTGCCAGCACCAACCGGGACAGAGTTAATTCACCCCTCCACTTT
J gene: TRBJ1-6
CDR3 length: 15
V gene: TRBV6-2/TRBV6-3
D gene: TRBD1
clone size: NA

CDR3 protein: CASSLDGQDYNEQFF
CDR3 DNA: TGTGCCAGCAGCCTCGATGGACAGGATTACAATGAGCAGTTCTTC
J gene: TRBJ2-1
CDR3 length: 15
V gene: TRBV7-3
D gene: TRBD1
clone size: NA

CDR3 protein: CATSAQGSYPEAFF
CDR3 DNA: TGTGCCACCAGTGCGCAGGGAAGCTATCCTGAAGCTTTCTTT
J gene: TRBJ1-1
CDR3 length: 14
V gene: TRBV24-1
D gene: NA
clone size: NA

CDR3 protein: CASRPSATGELFF
CDR3 DNA: TGTGCCAGCAGGCCCTCGGCGACCGGGGAGCTGTTTTTT
J gene: TRBJ2-2
CDR3 length: 13
V gene: TRBV6-2/TRBV6-3
D gene: NA
clone size: many

CDR3 protein: CASSPGRSGTQYF
CDR3 DNA: TGTGCCAGCAGCCCGGGACGCAGCGGGACCCAGTACTTC
J gene: TRBJ2-5
CDR3 length: 13
V gene: TRBV7-2
D gene: NA
clone size: few

CDR3 protein: CRVDRGMNTEAFF
CDR3 DNA: TGCAGAGTGGACAGGGGGATGAACACTGAAGCTTTCTTT
J gene: TRBJ1-1
CDR3 length: 13
V gene: TRBV20-1
D gene: TRBD1
clone size: NA